The 32 T cell receptor beta chains below come from one sample, sequenced in a study of blood T cell repertoires in COVID-19. Sequencing was performed with immunoSEQ multiplex PCR; in TCRdb, only in-frame clones are kept and a portion is missing. The repertoire holds about 88,000 clones, with over 70% as singletons. Sequencing was performed on peripheral blood. These receptors were collected from a man aged 80 or over with acute or convalescent COVID-19.

The chain links TRBV9 to TRBJ2-1, with 10 bases lining up with TRBD2. In germline, CDR1 is SGDLS, CDR2 YYNGEE. The ends lost 4 bases at V and 6 bases at J; junction bases unmatched: 7. CDR3 length: 15 amino acids. The CDR3 region is CASSLGASGSNEQFF. The CDR3 region has the DNA TGTGCCAGCAGCCTAGGGGCTAGCGGGAGCAATGAGCAGTTCTTC.

The rearrangement links TRBV5-5 to TRBJ1-3; perhaps TRBD1 as D (6 bases). The CDR3 length is 16 residues. Germline V gene data show CDR1 as SGHKS and CDR2 as YYEKEE (reference sequence). Trimming removed 0 bases at V and 0 bases at J, with 10 bases between. CDR3 sequence (DNA): TGTGCCAGCAGCTTGGGGCAGGGGCGCTCTGGAAACACCATATATTTT. Amino acids: CASSLGQGRSGNTIYF.

The rearrangement links TRBV11-2 to TRBJ1-2; no reliable D call. Germline V gene sequence: CDR1 SGHAT, CDR2 FQNNGV. V dropped 1 base and J dropped 2 bases, with 8 bases sitting between them. The CDR3 sequence is 14 residues long. The CDR3 spells CASSLGTYNYGYTF. In DNA, the CDR3 is TGTGCCAGCAGCTTAGGGACTTACAACTATGGCTACACCTTC.

The V call is TRBV7-9, the J call TRBJ1-1; weak D call: TRBD1 (5 bases). This CDR3 is built from 15 residues. Looked up from germline, CDR1 is SEHNR and CDR2 is FQNEAQ (reference sequence). V lost 6 bases and J lost 0, with 14 bases in between. CDR3 sequence: CASSKFGGVNTEAFF. The CDR3 coding sequence is TGTGCCAGCAGTAAGTTTGGGGGGGTGAACACTGAAGCTTTCTTT.

This chain joins TRBV4-3 and TRBJ2-7; D is ambiguous. This CDR3 spans 15 amino acids. V dropped 0 bases and J dropped 3 bases, with 12 bases sitting between them. Looked up from germline, CDR1 is LGHNA and CDR2 is YSLEER. The CDR3 region is CASSQEVGRLYEQYF. DNA of the CDR3: TGCGCCAGCAGCCAAGAAGTCGGCAGACTCTACGAGCAGTACTTC.

The chain carries TRBV25-1 and TRBJ1-2, with a possible D match to TRBD1 (6 bases). The CDR3 sequence is 15 residues long. With 4 bases removed from V and 1 base from J, the gap between germline ends came to 13 bases. CDR1 MGHDK and CDR2 SYGVNS come from the germline V gene. The CDR3 nucleotides read TGTGCCAGCAGTGCCCGGACAGCTGTTAACTATGGCTACACCTTC. As protein: CASSARTAVNYGYTF.

The V call is TRBV4-1, the J call TRBJ2-1; 9 nucleotides align to TRBD2. Trimming removed 7 bases from V and 5 bases from J; junction bases left unmatched: 18. This CDR3 region has 18 residues. The V gene's germline CDR1 is MGHRA and CDR2 YSYEKL. The DNA of the CDR3 is TGCGCCAGCATTCGAGAGCGGATAAAGACTAGCGGCCACAATGAGCAGTTCTTC. It is translated as CASIRERIKTSGHNEQFF.

This sequence joins TRBV5-1 and TRBJ2-7; the D is unclear. The CDR3 contains 12 residues. The germline V gene encodes CDR1 SGHRS and CDR2 YFSETQ. V was pared by 6 bases and J by 0 bases, with 7 bases between. CDR3 nucleotides: TGCGCCAGCAAATATCCCTCCTACGAGCAGTACTTC. Protein: CASKYPSYEQYF.

The gene calls are TRBV29-1 and TRBJ2-3; 7 nucleotides agree with TRBD1. The ends lost 4 bases at V and 5 bases at J; junction bases unmatched: 6. CDR3 size: 13 residues. CDR1 and CDR2 from the germline V gene are SQVTM and ANQGSEA. The CDR3 coding sequence is TGCAGCGTTGTTTTAGGGGGCATAGATACGCAGTATTTT. Protein product: CSVVLGGIDTQYF.

The rearrangement uses TRBV6-2 or TRBV6-3 and TRBJ2-7, with 7 bases fitting TRBD1. Germline V gives CDR1 MNHEY, CDR2 SVGEGT. This CDR3 spans 16 amino acids. The ends lost 4 bases at V and 2 bases at J; junction bases unmatched: 11. The CDR3 DNA follows: TGTGCCAGCAGTTCCCTCCACTGGGACAGTCCCTACGAGCAGTACTTC. Its translation: CASSSLHWDSPYEQYF.

The gene calls are TRBV25-1 and TRBJ1-1; tentative D call: TRBD1 (5 bases). The CDR3 spans 18 residues. Trimming pared 3 bases from V and 3 bases from J, leaving 23 bases between. Germline V CDR1 and CDR2: MGHDK, SYGVNS. This CDR3 reads CASSDPRANRGLYTEAFF. The CDR3 DNA is TGTGCCAGCAGTGACCCCAGGGCTAACAGAGGCTTATACACTGAAGCTTTCTTT.

V gene TRBV7-9 combines with J gene TRBJ1-1, with no clear D. The CDR3 loop spans 13 amino acids. V lost 5 bases and J 1 base, leaving 8 bases between the germline ends. From germline, CDR1 is SEHNR and CDR2 FQNEAQ (reference sequence). The chain's CDR3 is CASSRGENTEAFF. DNA of the CDR3: TGTGCCAGCAGCCGGGGAGAGAACACTGAAGCTTTCTTT.

V gene TRBV19 combines with J gene TRBJ1-2, with TRBD1 matching 12 bases. The V and J ends lost 5 bases and 8 bases, in that order; junction bases with no gene match: 9. CDR1 is LNHDA, CDR2 SQIVND, per germline (reference sequence). The CDR3 consists of 15 residues. CDR3 DNA sequence: TGTGCCAGTAGTGGCACTGGGACAGGGGGCGGAGGCTACACCTTC. As protein: CASSGTGTGGGGYTF.

V gene TRBV18 combines with J gene TRBJ1-1, with a tentative D call TRBD1 (5 bases). Germline CDR1 reads KGHSH; CDR2 reads LQKENI. Trimming removed 6 bases from V and 1 base from J, with 18 bases in between. This CDR3 region has 16 residues. CDR3 residues: CASSPRRGLGNTEAFF. In DNA form, the CDR3 reads TGTGCCAGCTCCCCCCGGAGGGGACTTGGGAACACTGAAGCTTTCTTT. Full variable domain (missing parts from reference TRBV18 and TRBJ1-1): NAGVMQNPRHLVRRRGQEARLRCSPMKGHSHVYWYRQLPEEGLKFMVYLQKENIIDESGMPKERFSAEFPKEGPSILRIQQVVRGDSAAYFCASSPRRGLGNTEAFFGQGTRLTVV.

The genes are TRBV11-2 and TRBJ1-3, with 10 bases lining up with TRBD1. The CDR3 has 16 amino acids. The junction had 7 bases not matched to a gene; V was cut back by 5 bases and J by 3 bases. CDR1 and CDR2 (germline): SGHAT, FQNNGV. The CDR3: CASSLSGTGVGNTIYF. As DNA, the CDR3 is TGTGCCAGCAGCCTATCCGGGACAGGGGTTGGAAACACCATATATTTT.

The chain links TRBV24-1 to TRBJ2-1, with 7 nucleotides matching TRBD2. This CDR3 comprises 12 residues. Germline lookup yields CDR1 KGHDR and CDR2 SFDVKD. V lost 4 bases and J lost 10; bases outside the gene matches: 3. The CDR3 nucleotides read TGTGCCACCAGTGACTTTAGCGGGGAGCAGTTCTTC. It is translated as CATSDFSGEQFF.

This rearrangement joins TRBV19 to TRBJ1-1, with D hard to call. The CDR3 consists of 11 residues. From germline, CDR1 is LNHDA and CDR2 SQIVND (reference sequence). V gave up 5 bases and J gave up 6 bases, with 7 bases separating them. For the CDR3, the DNA is TGTGCCAGTAGTTCCCGGGCTGAAGCTTTCTTT. It translates to CASSSRAEAFF.

J is TRBJ2-3 and V is TRBV5-1, with D tentatively TRBD2 (5 bases). V was pared by 3 bases and J by 6 bases, with 17 bases between. The length of the CDR3 is 15 residues. Germline lookup yields CDR1 SGHRS and CDR2 YFSETQ. Written as DNA, the CDR3 is TGCGCCAGCAGCTCCGCGACATACTTAGCGGATACGCAGTATTTT. Residues: CASSSATYLADTQYF.

V gene TRBV18 combines with J gene TRBJ2-2; D may be TRBD1 (6 bases). This CDR3 has 15 amino acids. Trimming shortened V by 5 bases and J by 5 bases, and 15 bases separated the two germline ends. Per the germline V gene, CDR1 is KGHSH and CDR2 is LQKENI. Here the CDR3 reads CASSGYRDLTGELFF. The CDR3 DNA is TGTGCCAGCTCAGGGTACAGGGATTTGACCGGGGAGCTGTTTTTT.

This rearrangement joins TRBV24-1 to TRBJ2-1, with 7 positions matching TRBD1. The trim removed 4 bases at V and 0 bases at J, leaving 2 bases unmatched. The germline CDR1 and CDR2 sequences are KGHDR and SFDVKD. This CDR3 comprises 15 residues. The DNA of the CDR3 is TGTGCCACCAGTGAGTCAGGGGGCTCCTACAATGAGCAGTTCTTC. It is translated as CATSESGGSYNEQFF.

This clone showed up just once. CDR3 region: CASSLFEGAYEQYF. In DNA form, the CDR3 reads TGTGCCAGCAGTTTATTTGAAGGGGCCTACGAGCAGTACTTC. The chain recombines TRBV28 with TRBJ2-7, with D possibly matching TRBD1 (5 bases). V gave up 1 base and J gave up 2 bases, with 9 bases separating them. The CDR3 runs 14 residues. Germline V lookup: CDR1 MDHEN, CDR2 SYDVKM.

The V and J genes are TRBV3-1 (or the pseudogene TRBV3-2) and TRBJ2-1; a weak D match, TRBD2 (5 bases). CDR3 size: 12 residues. The V gene's germline CDR1 is LGHDT and CDR2 YNNKEL (reference sequence). Trimming left V 4 bases short and J 10 bases short, with 11 bases between. The CDR3 DNA sequence: TGTGCCAGCAGCCCTGGGAGAGGGGAGCAGTTCTTC. Translating gives CASSPGRGEQFF.

V is TRBV3-1 (or the pseudogene TRBV3-2) and J is TRBJ1-2; 10 positions match TRBD1. Germline assignment: CDR1 LGHDT and CDR2 YNNKEL (reference sequence). The CDR3 is made up of 14 amino acids. V dropped 1 base and J dropped 8; count of bases not matched to a gene: 4. This CDR3 is CASSQADRGLGYTF. CDR3 coding DNA: TGTGCCAGCAGCCAAGCCGACAGGGGGCTGGGCTACACCTTC.

V gene TRBV6-2 or TRBV6-3 combines with J gene TRBJ2-5; 7 nucleotides agree with TRBD2. V was pared by 2 bases and J by 4 bases, with 10 bases of the junction left unmatched. There are 16 residues in the CDR3. In germline, CDR1 is MNHEY, CDR2 SVGEGT. CDR3: CASSYARGGSRETQYF. Written as DNA, the CDR3 is TGTGCCAGCAGTTACGCCCGTGGCGGGAGTCGAGAGACCCAGTACTTC.

The chain carries TRBV7-2 and TRBJ2-7, with 8 positions matching TRBD2. The CDR3 totals 13 residues. Trimming took 7 bases from V and 3 from J; bases not matched to a gene: 5. Germline V gene sequence: CDR1 SGHTA, CDR2 FQGNSA. As DNA, the CDR3 is TGTGCCAGCACCCGAGCGGGGGACTACGAGCAGTACTTC. Encoded protein: CASTRAGDYEQYF.

The rearrangement joins TRBV21-1 to TRBJ2-6; the table calls TRBD2, which could not be checked here. TRBV21-1 corresponds to a pseudogene. This CDR3 is built from 18 residues. This CDR3 reads CASSFRLAGSSGANVLTF. The CDR3 DNA reads TGTGCCAGCAGCTTCCGACTAGCGGGCAGCTCTGGGGCCAACGTCCTGACTTTC.

The chain is built from TRBV5-4 and TRBJ1-1, with TRBD1 matching over 10 bases. The CDR3 runs 15 residues. From germline, CDR1 is SGHNT and CDR2 YYREEE (reference sequence). Trimming took 4 bases from V and 3 from J; bases not matched to a gene: 6. The CDR3 region is CASSHRDRGYTEAFF. The CDR3 bases are TGTGCCAGCAGCCACCGGGACAGGGGTTACACTGAAGCTTTCTTT. Variable domain in full (rest from reference TRBV5-4 and TRBJ1-1): ETGVTQSPTHLIKTRGQQVTLRCSSQSGHNTVSWYQQALGQGPQFIFQYYREEENGRGNFPPRFSGLQFPNYSSELNVNALELDDSALYLCASSHRDRGYTEAFFGQGTRLTVV.

A single count supports this clone. The chain uses TRBV19 and TRBJ1-6; 9 bases line up with TRBD1. Germline values: CDR1 LNHDA, CDR2 SQIVND (reference sequence). CDR3 length: 18 amino acids. Germline trimming cut 3 bases from V and 11 bases from J; bases unmatched to any gene: 17. The CDR3 DNA sequence: TGTGCCAGTAGTATTTTGTCCGGTCATCGACAGGGGGGAGCACCCCTCCACTTT. It translates to CASSILSGHRQGGAPLHF.

This sequence joins TRBV19 and TRBJ1-2; unclear D gene. Between the trimmed V and J ends, which lost 0 bases and 8 bases, there was a span of 10 bases. The CDR3 is made up of 13 amino acids. Germline CDR1 and CDR2: LNHDA and SQIVND (reference sequence). CDR3 nucleotides: TGTGCCAGTAGTATAGATACCTTACGGGGCTACACCTTC. It specifies CASSIDTLRGYTF.

The chain has TRBV19 and TRBJ1-6, with D possibly being TRBD1 (6 bases). Trimming took 9 bases from V and 7 from J, leaving 16 bases between them. This CDR3 spans 14 amino acids. CDR1 is LNHDA, CDR2 SQIVND, per germline (reference sequence). CDR3 sequence (DNA): TGTGCCAGCACACCGCAGGGGATGAATTCACCCCTCCACTTT. Translating it yields CASTPQGMNSPLHF.

The V call is TRBV19, the J call TRBJ2-1; D gene ambiguous. Deletions cut 0 bases from V and 5 bases from J, with 8 bases between. The CDR3 loop spans 14 amino acids. Germline CDR1 reads LNHDA; CDR2 reads SQIVND (reference sequence). CDR3 sequence reads: CASSIDLGDNEQFF. The CDR3 DNA reads as TGTGCCAGTAGTATAGATCTTGGAGACAATGAGCAGTTCTTC.

The chain joins TRBV7-2 to TRBJ2-4; 8 bases are shared with TRBD2. CDR1 is SGHTA and CDR2 is FQGNSA in the germline V gene. V shed 1 base and J 3 bases; nucleotides not matched to a gene: 5. CDR3 length: 16 amino acids. The CDR3 nucleotides read TGTGCCAGCAGCTTAGGATCGGGGGGGAGCAAAAACATTCAGTACTTC. As protein: CASSLGSGGSKNIQYF.